This TCR beta chain was captured by sequencing in a study of T cell repertoires in cytomegalovirus infection. Study background: Recently identified HLA-C-restricted and well-studied HLA-B-restricted CMV epitopes were used. Public TCR beta signature analysis indicated the presence of both CMV infection and matching HLA type. Overall study results and limits: CMV carriers having the relevant HLA were flagged by cumulative public TCR beta family frequency. Ex vivo responses were dominated by HLA-C-restricted CMV-specific TCR beta clonotypes.

Per the germline V gene, CDR1 is SGHTA and CDR2 is FQGNSA. V lost 3 bases, J lost 4 bases, and 12 bases lay in between. This CDR3 has 14 amino acids. This clonotype was counted at least ten times. Its antigen is unidentified. TCRdb re-called the reads through MiXCR, storing one row per CDR3 protein. The table records some 350,000 distinct CDR3 sequences, roughly a third of them present only once. The specimen was cultured PBMCs, collected from culture after CMV antigen stimulation. The J gene is TRBJ1-1, the V gene TRBV7-2, with unresolved D. The receptor comes from a human donor in good health (CMV status not recorded). Some clones in this sample may be carry-over from other donors' samples. In DNA form, the CDR3 reads TGTGCCAGCAGCTTGGGATTAATATCCACTGAAGCTTTCTTT. Translation gives CASSLGLISTEAFF. The variable domain in full, completed from reference TRBV7-2 and TRBJ1-1, reads GAGVSQSPSNKVTEKGKDVELRCDPISGHTALYWYRQSLGQGLEFLIYFQGNSAPDKSGLPSDRFSAERTGGSVSTLTIQRTQQEDSAVYLCASSLGLISTEAFFGQGTRLTVV.